This section outlines one T cell receptor (beta chain) sequence together with its context. Primers included in the PCR were 60 Vbeta and 13 Jbeta primers. Assay used: immunoSEQ multiplex PCR; TCRdb lists only in-frame clones, some missing. The data hold about 89,000 clones, with under 80% observed a single time. CDR3 length equals 14 residues. CDR1 and CDR2 from the germline V gene are SGHRS and YFSETQ. Unmatched junction bases numbered 4, after V lost 0 bases and J lost 5 bases. These data come from a study of cytomegalovirus exposure and HLA in healthy donors. The sequence was obtained from a male donor in good health and CMV-seronegative. V gene TRBV5-1 combines with J gene TRBJ2-5; 7 nucleotides line up with TRBD2. The sequencing input was PBMCs. The CDR3 DNA is TGCGCCAGCAGCTTGGGTTCGGGAGGCGAGACCCAGTACTTC. Translating it yields CASSLGSGGETQYF.